The sequence of this T cell receptor (beta chain) was determined in a study of identifying expanded T cells in peripheral blood. Only in-frame clones appear in the TCRdb table, and some are missing; sequencing was by immunoSEQ multiplex PCR. Of about 100,000 clones in the sample, about 90% are singletons; the top ten hold approximately 5.7%. Input material: blood. This clonotype originated in a person aged 18 to 70 in good health.

The CDR3 region is CASSPTPGGNTEAFF. As DNA, the CDR3 is TGTGCCAGCTCACCAACTCCAGGGGGGAACACTGAAGCTTTCTTT. The rearrangement links TRBV18 to TRBJ1-1; 7 nucleotides line up with TRBD1. The ends lost 2 bases at V and 1 base at J; junction bases unmatched: 4. Per the germline V gene, CDR1 is KGHSH and CDR2 is LQKENI. This CDR3 has 15 residues.